The text below deals with one TCR beta chain. Its antigen is undetermined. The sample is drawn from a study of PD-1 blockade in classical Hodgkin lymphoma. General study points: Patients who began taking nivolumab under 1 year after ASCT were left out. At C4D1, TCR diversity had climbed significantly for CD4+ cells, though not for CD8+ cells. The baseline diversity of complete responders showed similarity to that of newly diagnosed patients.

Libraries were prepared by immunoSEQ multiplex PCR; TCRdb keeps only in-frame clonotypes and omits some of them. The table lists some 7,100 clones, around 77% of them singletons. Every one of the patients relapsed after autologous stem cell transplantation (brentuximab vedotin exposure was variable). It was by magnetic negative selection that CD4+ T cells were purified from thawed PBMCs. This clonotype originated in a human donor with classical Hodgkin lymphoma. Sequencing was performed on CD4+ T cells from blood, taken at baseline.

The DNA of the CDR3 is TGTGCCAGCAGCCAAGGTGGGGGGAGGTATAATTCACCCCTCCACTTT. Translating gives CASSQGGGRYNSPLHF. The chain links TRBV4-2 to TRBJ1-6; possibly TRBD1 for D (5 bases). Germline CDR1 LGHNA, CDR2 YNFKEQ. The length of the CDR3 is 16 residues. Trimming removed 1 base at V and 4 bases at J, with 11 bases between.